This T cell receptor beta chain was identified during a study of T cells after yellow fever vaccination. Study findings and constraints: Contamination of FACS-sorted repertoires by abundant clonotypes from the bulk population could occur. The study re-detected most primary-vaccination clones after the booster (96% CD4, roughly 90% CD8).

Production of TCR cDNA was by 5'RACE template switching, which also added a universal primer site and UMIs. Each CDR3 protein gets one entry after TCRdb re-called the 5' RACE reads with MiXCR. The sample holds about 99,000 distinct CDR3 sequences, 4.5% to 6% seen once. The CDR3 has 16 residues. The V and J ends lost 0 bases and 5 bases, in that order; junction bases with no gene match: 8. In germline, CDR1 is MNHEY, CDR2 SVGAGI. This clonotype was picked up many times. Its specificity is unknown. The chain links TRBV6-5 to TRBJ2-5; 8 nucleotides align to TRBD2. The sequence derives from a man aged 18 to 35 who received the YFV17D yellow fever vaccine. Sequenced here: CD8+ T cells sorted from PBMCs, sampled 10 days after the yellow fever booster vaccination. The CDR3 loop is CASSYSPGGPGETQYF. The CDR3 DNA is TGTGCCAGCAGTTACTCGCCGGGGGGGCCCGGTGAGACCCAGTACTTC.